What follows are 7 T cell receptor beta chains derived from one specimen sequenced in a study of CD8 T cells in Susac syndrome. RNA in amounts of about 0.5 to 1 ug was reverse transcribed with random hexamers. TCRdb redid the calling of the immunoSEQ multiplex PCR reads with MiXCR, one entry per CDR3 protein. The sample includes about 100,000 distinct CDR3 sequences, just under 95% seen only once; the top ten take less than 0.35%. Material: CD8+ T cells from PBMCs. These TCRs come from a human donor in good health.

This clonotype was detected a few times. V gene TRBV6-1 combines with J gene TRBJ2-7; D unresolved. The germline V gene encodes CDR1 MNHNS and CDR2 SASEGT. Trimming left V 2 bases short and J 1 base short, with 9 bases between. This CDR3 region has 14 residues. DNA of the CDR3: TGTGCCAGCAGTGAATTTGTCAGATCCTACGAGCAGTACTTC. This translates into CASSEFVRSYEQYF.

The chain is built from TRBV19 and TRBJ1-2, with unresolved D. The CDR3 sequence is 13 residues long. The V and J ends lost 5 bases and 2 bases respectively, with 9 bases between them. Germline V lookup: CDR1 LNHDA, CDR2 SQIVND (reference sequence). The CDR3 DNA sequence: TGTGCCAGTAGTCCAGGATTAAACTATGGCTACACCTTC. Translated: CASSPGLNYGYTF.

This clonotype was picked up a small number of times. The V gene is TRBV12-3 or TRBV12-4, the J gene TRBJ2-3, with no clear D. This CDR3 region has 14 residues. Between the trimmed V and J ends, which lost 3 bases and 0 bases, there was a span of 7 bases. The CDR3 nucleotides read TGTGCCAGCAGTTTCGGAGCTAGCACAGATACGCAGTATTTT. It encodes CASSFGASTDTQYF.

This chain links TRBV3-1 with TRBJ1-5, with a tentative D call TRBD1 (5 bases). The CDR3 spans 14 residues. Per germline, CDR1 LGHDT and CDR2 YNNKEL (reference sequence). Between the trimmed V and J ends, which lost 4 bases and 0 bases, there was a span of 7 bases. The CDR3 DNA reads TGTGCCAGCAGCCGAGGGGATAGCAATCAGCCCCAGCATTTT. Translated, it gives CASSRGDSNQPQHF.

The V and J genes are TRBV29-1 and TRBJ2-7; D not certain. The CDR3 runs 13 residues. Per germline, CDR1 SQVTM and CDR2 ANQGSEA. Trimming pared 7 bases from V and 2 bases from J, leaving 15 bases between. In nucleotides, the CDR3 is TGCAGCGCCAGCCCAGGCGGTACCTACGAGCAGTACTTC. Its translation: CSASPGGTYEQYF.

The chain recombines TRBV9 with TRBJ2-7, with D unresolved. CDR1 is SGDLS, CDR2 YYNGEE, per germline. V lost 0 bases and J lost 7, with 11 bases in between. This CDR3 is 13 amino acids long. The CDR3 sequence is CASSVGERMEQYF. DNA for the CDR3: TGTGCCAGCAGCGTAGGAGAGCGAATGGAGCAGTACTTC. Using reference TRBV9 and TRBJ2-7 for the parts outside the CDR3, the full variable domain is DSGVTQTPKHLITATGQRVTLRCSPRSGDLSVYWYQQSLDQGLQFLIQYYNGEERAKGNILERFSAQQFPDLHSELNLSSLELGDSALYFCASSVGERMEQYFGPGTRLTVT.

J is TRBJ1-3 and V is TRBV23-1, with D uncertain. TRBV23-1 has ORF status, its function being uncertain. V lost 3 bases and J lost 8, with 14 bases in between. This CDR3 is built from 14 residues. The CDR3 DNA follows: TGCGCCAGCAGTCACTCGGACCCATTTGACACCATATATTTT. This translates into CASSHSDPFDTIYF.